The 15 T cell receptor beta chains reported below all come from one sample, sequenced in a study of blood T cells in healthy people across ages. Sample-barcoded 5' priming and a J-beta primer mix drove a second PCR of roughly 6 to 12 cycles. TCRdb passed the 5' RACE reads through MiXCR, listing each CDR3 protein once. The sample holds approximately 1,000,000 distinct CDR3 sequences, around two fifths seen once. Material: blood. Receptors originate from a man between 18 and 35 years old in good health.

The V call is TRBV2, the J call TRBJ2-1, with 7 positions matching TRBD1. V dropped 5 bases and J dropped 12; count of bases not matched to a gene: 7. The CDR3 loop spans 12 amino acids. Germline lookup yields CDR1 SNHLY and CDR2 FYNNEI. Here the CDR3 DNA reads TGTGCCAGCAGTACCGACAGGGAAGGGCAGTTCTTC. It encodes CASSTDREGQFF.

The V and J genes are TRBV7-2 and TRBJ2-1; 9 bases fit TRBD2. From germline, CDR1 is SGHTA and CDR2 FQGNSA. CDR3 length: 14 amino acids. The junction had 3 bases not matched to a gene; V was cut back by 6 bases and J by 3 bases. The CDR3 DNA follows: TGTGCCAGCAGAAGCGGGGGGTACTACAATGAGCAGTTCTTC. Translated: CASRSGGYYNEQFF.

This clonotype was seen just once. The rearrangement links TRBV11-2 to TRBJ2-1, with a possible D match to TRBD2 (7 bases). Trimming removed 1 base from V and 12 bases from J, with 19 bases in between. The germline V gene encodes CDR1 SGHAT and CDR2 FQNNGV. The CDR3 has 15 amino acids. CDR3 sequence reads: CASSLGLSDRGAQFF. As DNA, the CDR3 is TGTGCCAGCAGCTTAGGCCTCAGCGACCGGGGGGCGCAGTTCTTC.

This clonotype has only a few counts. The gene calls are TRBV7-9 and TRBJ2-1; TRBD1 might be the D (5 bases). The CDR3 has 15 residues. Trimming removed 2 bases from V and 2 bases from J, with 10 bases in between. Germline CDR1 and CDR2: SEHNR and FQNEAQ (reference sequence). The CDR3 spells CASSLFDSPYNEQFF. The CDR3 nucleotides read TGTGCCAGCAGCTTATTCGACAGTCCCTACAATGAGCAGTTCTTC.

CDR3 DNA: TGCAGTGTAAGGCCCGCGGAGGGGGACACTGAAGCTTTCTTT. It yields the protein CSVRPAEGDTEAFF. The chain has TRBV20-1 and TRBJ1-1; possibly TRBD1 for D (6 bases). Germline V gene lookup returns CDR1 DFQATT and CDR2 SNEGSKA (reference sequence). The CDR3 runs to 14 residues. V was pared by 7 bases and J by 3 bases, with 18 bases between.

As regards this clonotype: This could be a read error, since a much larger clone is one nucleotide away. The V call is TRBV14, the J call TRBJ1-1, with D possibly being TRBD1 (5 bases). This CDR3 has 17 residues. Trimming took 0 bases from V and 5 from J, leaving 19 bases between them. Per the germline V gene, CDR1 is SGHDN and CDR2 is FVKESK. The CDR3 here is CASSQDNRVQGRTEAFF. The CDR3 DNA sequence: TGTGCCAGCAGCCAAGATAATAGAGTGCAGGGAAGGACTGAAGCTTTCTTT.

The rearrangement uses TRBV20-1 and TRBJ2-3, with D perhaps TRBD1 or TRBD2 (6 bases each). Trimming cost V 3 bases and J 3 bases, with 19 bases left between them. The germline V gene encodes CDR1 DFQATT and CDR2 SNEGSKA (reference sequence). The CDR3 is 16 residues long. CDR3 sequence: CSASSGSTGRTDTQYF. CDR3 nucleotides: TGCAGTGCTAGTTCGGGTAGTACAGGGAGGACAGATACGCAGTATTTT.

V and J are TRBV5-1 and TRBJ2-3; 12 positions agree with TRBD2. The V gene end was trimmed by 3 bases and the J gene end by 4 bases; junction bases not matched to a gene: 6. This CDR3 has 16 residues. The V gene's germline CDR1 is SGHRS and CDR2 YFSETQ. In DNA, the CDR3 is TGCGCCAGCAGCTCTGGACTAGCGGGGTTGGCAGATACGCAGTATTTT. Protein sequence: CASSSGLAGLADTQYF.

This rearrangement joins TRBV6-5 to TRBJ2-1; D perhaps matches TRBD1 (5 bases). With 2 bases removed from V and 3 bases from J, the gap between germline ends came to 17 bases. The CDR3 has 17 amino acids. The germline CDR1 and CDR2 sequences are MNHEY and SVGAGI. CDR3 nucleotide sequence: TGTGCCAGCAGTTACCTAACCTCTCGACAGAGCTACAATGAGCAGTTCTTC. Its translation is CASSYLTSRQSYNEQFF.

The chain recombines TRBV20-1 with TRBJ1-2, with D possibly TRBD1 on 6 matching bases. Trimming removed 6 bases at V and 5 bases at J, with 19 bases between. Germline V CDR1 and CDR2: DFQATT, SNEGSKA (reference sequence). CDR3 size: 14 residues. CDR3 protein: CSAGTGGLDYGYTF. CDR3 nucleotides: TGCAGTGCAGGGACGGGGGGGCTAGATTATGGCTACACCTTC.

This clonotype was detected only a few times. The chain combines TRBV5-1 with TRBJ2-5; 8 bases map to TRBD1. The CDR3 extends over 16 amino acids. The J segment lost 1 base and the V segment lost 4 bases, leaving 9 bases of the junction unmatched. Germline CDR1 and CDR2: SGHRS and YFSETQ. This CDR3 is CASSAETTGGQETQYF. DNA for the CDR3: TGCGCCAGCAGCGCGGAAACAACAGGGGGCCAAGAGACCCAGTACTTC.

The table lists this clonotype with a few counts. V gene TRBV5-6 combines with J gene TRBJ1-1, with TRBD1 identical over 9 bases. CDR1 is SGHDT and CDR2 is YYEEEE in the germline V gene. J gave up 1 base and V 5 bases, and 9 bases lay outside the gene matches. The CDR3 totals 16 residues. In DNA form, the CDR3 reads TGTGCCAGCAGGTACGCGGTGGACAGGGGGAACACTGAAGCTTTCTTT. Translated: CASRYAVDRGNTEAFF.

The chain is built from TRBV2 and TRBJ1-4; D unresolved. The CDR3 consists of 14 residues. V gave up 6 bases and J gave up 0 bases, with 8 bases separating them. Germline CDR1 SNHLY, CDR2 FYNNEI. The CDR3, as DNA: TGTGCCAGCAGACCGGTGGCAACTAATGAAAAACTGTTTTTT. Translation gives CASRPVATNEKLFF.

The CDR3 is CACSTGTVRTEAFF. CDR3 DNA: TGTGCCTGCTCTACCGGGACAGTGAGAACTGAAGCTTTCTTT. The V call is TRBV30, the J call TRBJ1-1; 7 nucleotides agree with TRBD1. The V segment lost 6 bases and the J segment 5 bases; nucleotides outside the gene matches: 12. The CDR3 runs 14 residues. The germline V gene encodes CDR1 GTSNPN and CDR2 SVGIG (reference sequence).

This clonotype appeared a few times. The chain carries TRBV12-3 or TRBV12-4 and TRBJ2-4, with a weak D call TRBD1 (5 bases). The V and J ends lost 5 bases and 5 bases respectively, with 16 bases between them. The CDR3 has 15 amino acids. In nucleotides, the CDR3 is TGTGCCAGCAGTGGGGCCCAGCTGGAGCAAAACATTCAGTACTTC. The encoded protein is CASSGAQLEQNIQYF.